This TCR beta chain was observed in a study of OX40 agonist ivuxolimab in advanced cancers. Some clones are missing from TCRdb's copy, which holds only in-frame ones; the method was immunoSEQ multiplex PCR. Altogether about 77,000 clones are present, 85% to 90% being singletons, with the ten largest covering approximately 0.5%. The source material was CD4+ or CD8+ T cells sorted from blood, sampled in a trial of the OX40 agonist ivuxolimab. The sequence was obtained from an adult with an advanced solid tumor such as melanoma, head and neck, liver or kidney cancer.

CDR3 nucleotides: TGTGCCAGCAGCTTGGGAGGCGGCTCCTACAATGAGCAGTTCTTC. The encoded protein is CASSLGGGSYNEQFF. The V call is TRBV5-4, the J call TRBJ2-1; D gene unclear. Trimming cost V 0 bases and J 0 bases, with 7 bases left between them. Per the germline V gene, CDR1 is SGHNT and CDR2 is YYREEE (reference sequence). This CDR3 spans 15 amino acids.